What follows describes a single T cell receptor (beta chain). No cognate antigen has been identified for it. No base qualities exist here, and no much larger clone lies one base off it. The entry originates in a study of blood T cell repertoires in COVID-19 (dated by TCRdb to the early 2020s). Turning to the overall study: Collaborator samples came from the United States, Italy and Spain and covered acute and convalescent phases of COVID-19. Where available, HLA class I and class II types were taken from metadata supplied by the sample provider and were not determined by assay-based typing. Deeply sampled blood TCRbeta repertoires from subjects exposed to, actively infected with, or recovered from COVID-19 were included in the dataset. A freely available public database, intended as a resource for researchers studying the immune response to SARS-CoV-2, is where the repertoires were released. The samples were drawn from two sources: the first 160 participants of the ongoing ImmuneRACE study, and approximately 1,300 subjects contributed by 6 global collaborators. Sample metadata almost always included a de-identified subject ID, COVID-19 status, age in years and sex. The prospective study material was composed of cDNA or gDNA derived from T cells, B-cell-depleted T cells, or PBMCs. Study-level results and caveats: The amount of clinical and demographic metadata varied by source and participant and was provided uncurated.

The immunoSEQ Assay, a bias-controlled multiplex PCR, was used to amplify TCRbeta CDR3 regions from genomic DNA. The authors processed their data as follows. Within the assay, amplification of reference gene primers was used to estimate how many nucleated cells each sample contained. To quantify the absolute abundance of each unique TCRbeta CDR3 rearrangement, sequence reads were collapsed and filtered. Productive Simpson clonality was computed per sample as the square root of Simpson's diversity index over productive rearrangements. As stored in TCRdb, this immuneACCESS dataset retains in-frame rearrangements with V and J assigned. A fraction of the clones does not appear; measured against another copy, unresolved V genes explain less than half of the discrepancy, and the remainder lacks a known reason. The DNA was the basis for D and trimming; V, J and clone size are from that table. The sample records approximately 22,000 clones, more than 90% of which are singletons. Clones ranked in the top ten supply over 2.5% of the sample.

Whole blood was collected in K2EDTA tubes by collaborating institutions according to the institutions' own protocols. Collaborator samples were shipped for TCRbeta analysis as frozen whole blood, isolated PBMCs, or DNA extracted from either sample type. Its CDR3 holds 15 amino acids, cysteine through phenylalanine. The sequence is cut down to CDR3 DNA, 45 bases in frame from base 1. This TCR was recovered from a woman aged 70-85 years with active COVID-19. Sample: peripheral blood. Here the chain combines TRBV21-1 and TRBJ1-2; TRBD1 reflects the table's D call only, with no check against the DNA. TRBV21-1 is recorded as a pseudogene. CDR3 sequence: CASRGQAFPSMGYTF. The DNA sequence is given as TGTGCCAGCAGGGGACAGGCCTTCCCCTCTATGGGCTACACCTTC.